The clone carrying this T cell receptor beta chain was counted between two and nine times. Its specificity is unknown. This sample also contains other DNA sequences that code for the same CDR3. This sample is part of a study of graft-versus-host responses after intestinal transplantation. Study-wide background: For about three years after anti-thymocyte globulin induction, all recipients took tacrolimus and steroids. Study results and caveats: Ileal or blood samples showed some GvH clones first, and such clones were also found in recipient marrow. Researchers found peak circulating GvH clone levels linked to early post-transplant HvG declines. Elevated graft-versus-host to host-versus-graft clonal ratios in allografts were recorded for patients with graft-donor T cell macrochimerism.

Libraries were prepared by immunoSEQ multiplex PCR; TCRdb keeps only in-frame clonotypes and omits some of them. This table holds over 85,000 clones, just over 90% found once. The CDR3 runs to 12 residues. Between the trimmed V and J ends, which lost 2 bases and 2 bases, there was a span of 1 base. The V gene's germline CDR1 is SGHRS and CDR2 YFSETQ. The receptor was derived from a human donor who received an intestinal transplant. The specimen was unstimulated CD8+ T cells sorted from spleen or lymph node cells, collected before intestinal transplant. The chain links TRBV5-1 to TRBJ2-2; D is ambiguous. CDR3 bases: TGCGCCAGCAGCTTTAACACCGGGGAGCTGTTTTTT. As protein: CASSFNTGELFF. The complete variable domain, with remaining parts taken from reference TRBV5-1 and TRBJ2-2, reads KAGVTQTPRYLIKTRGQQVTLSCSPISGHRSVSWYQQTPGQGLQFLFEYFSETQRNKGNFPGRFSGRQFSNSRSEMNVSTLELGDSALYLCASSFNTGELFFGEGSRLTVL.